This TCR beta chain was identified during a study of blood T cell repertoires in COVID-19. Study at large: Sites across the United States, Italy and Spain contributed samples from acute and convalescent COVID-19.

The CDR3 extends over 17 amino acids. Looked up from germline, CDR1 is MGHDK and CDR2 is SYGVNS. The V end was cut by 0 bases, the J end by 8 bases, with 19 bases between. TCRdb's table, derived via immunoSEQ multiplex PCR, lists solely in-frame clones and lacks some. Among roughly 100,000 clones listed, roughly 85% were seen once. The sample holds one count of this clone. Sample: peripheral blood. V gene TRBV25-1 combines with J gene TRBJ1-4; D perhaps matches TRBD1 (5 bases). The receptor was derived from a man aged 45 to 65 with acute or convalescent COVID-19. CDR3 sequence: CASSEYSVREGGEKLFF. For the CDR3, the DNA is TGTGCCAGCAGTGAATATAGTGTCAGGGAAGGTGGAGAAAAACTGTTTTTT.